These 20 T cell receptor beta chains were sequenced from one sample in a study of beta chain features in type 1 diabetes. As every portion of the isolated RNA was reverse transcribed, the sequencing read expressed TCRB transcripts. The method was immunoSEQ multiplex PCR; TCRdb's version includes in-frame clones alone and lacks a portion of them. The table has 130,000 to 150,000 clones, roughly 48% seen once. Sequencing used Tregs from blood. These receptors originate from a man younger than 35 in good health.

The V call is TRBV7-2, the J call TRBJ2-3; a possible D gene is TRBD1 (6 bases). CDR3 length: 16 residues. V lost 5 bases and J 4 bases, leaving 19 bases between the germline ends. Germline loops: CDR1 SGHTA, CDR2 FQGNSA. CDR3 bases: TGTGCCAGCAGCCAAAGACTTCGGACAGTCCCAGATACGCAGTATTTT. This encodes CASSQRLRTVPDTQYF.

The rearrangement uses TRBV2 and TRBJ1-3; TRBD1 matches 9 bases. Per germline, CDR1 SNHLY and CDR2 FYNNEI. CDR3 length equals 15 residues. Unmatched junction bases numbered 6, after V lost 7 bases and J lost 2 bases. The CDR3 sequence: CASTGTGWTGNTIYF. In DNA form, the CDR3 reads TGTGCCAGCACCGGGACAGGGTGGACTGGAAACACCATATATTTT.

This clone was recorded a few times. This chain joins TRBV18 and TRBJ2-6, with TRBD1 matching 7 bases. CDR1 is KGHSH, CDR2 LQKENI, per germline. This CDR3 is built from 18 residues. V trimming: 2 bases; J trimming: 2 bases; junction bases outside the gene matches: 9. Here the CDR3 DNA reads TGTGCCAGCTCACCAGGGGGCCTTGGACAGGCTGGGGCCAACGTCCTGACTTTC. Translation gives CASSPGGLGQAGANVLTF.

The chain links TRBV7-2 to TRBJ2-1, with a possible D match to TRBD2 (5 bases). Between the trimmed V and J ends, which lost 2 bases and 6 bases, there was a span of 14 bases. The germline V gene has CDR1 SGHTA and CDR2 FQGNSA. This CDR3 spans 15 amino acids. The CDR3 here is CASSLSARTGNEQFF. The CDR3 coding sequence is TGTGCCAGCAGCTTAAGTGCCAGGACTGGCAATGAGCAGTTCTTC.

This clone appeared once. V and J are TRBV4-2 and TRBJ1-2; 8 positions match TRBD1. Germline-derived CDR1 and CDR2 are LGHNA and YNFKEQ. CDR3 length equals 13 residues. With V trimmed by 4 bases and J by 7 bases, 5 bases remained unmatched. The CDR3: CASSRDGQGGYTF. The CDR3, as DNA: TGTGCCAGCAGCCGGGACGGACAGGGTGGCTACACCTTC.

This clone has just a few counts. The rearrangement links TRBV18 to TRBJ2-5; 7 positions match TRBD1. Germline trimming cut 3 bases from V and 3 bases from J; bases unmatched to any gene: 4. This CDR3 comprises 14 residues. Germline V gene lookup returns CDR1 KGHSH and CDR2 LQKENI. The CDR3 DNA reads TGTGCCAGCTCACCCGGACAGGTCGAAGAGACCCAGTACTTC. This sequence encodes CASSPGQVEETQYF. The full variable domain, rest sourced from reference TRBV18 and TRBJ2-5, is NAGVMQNPRHLVRRRGQEARLRCSPMKGHSHVYWYRQLPEEGLKFMVYLQKENIIDESGMPKERFSAEFPKEGPSILRIQQVVRGDSAAYFCASSPGQVEETQYFGPGTRLLVL.

The chain links TRBV19 to TRBJ2-2, with D perhaps matching TRBD2 (6 bases). CDR3 length: 18 amino acids. Trimming stripped 5 bases from V and 4 bases from J, with 23 bases between. CDR1 is LNHDA and CDR2 is SQIVND in the germline V gene (reference sequence). DNA for the CDR3: TGTGCCAGTAGTTTCTCGACGAGACTAGACTATGTCACCGGGGAGCTGTTTTTT. This codes for CASSFSTRLDYVTGELFF.

This clone was found a few times. The rearrangement uses TRBV28 and TRBJ2-7; 7 nucleotides match TRBD1. The CDR3 sequence is 12 residues long. Germline trimming cut 5 bases from V and 3 bases from J; bases unmatched to any gene: 1. Germline V gives CDR1 MDHEN, CDR2 SYDVKM. The CDR3 DNA reads as TGTGCCAGCAGTCCAGGGGGCTACGAGCAGTACTTC. Protein product: CASSPGGYEQYF.

This clone showed up just a few times. The rearrangement links TRBV29-1 to TRBJ1-2, with D perhaps matching TRBD1 (5 bases). Trimming removed 7 bases from V and 2 bases from J, with 20 bases in between. The length of the CDR3 is 15 residues. The germline CDR1 and CDR2 sequences are SQVTM and ANQGSEA. As DNA, the CDR3 is TGCAGCGCCGGACCTCAGGGTGTCGGGAACTATGGCTACACCTTC. This sequence encodes CSAGPQGVGNYGYTF. Combining the CDR3 with reference TRBV29-1 and TRBJ1-2 gives the whole variable domain SAVISQKPSRDICQRGTSLTIQCQVDSQVTMMFWYRQQPGQSLTLIATANQGSEATYESGFVIDKFPISRPNLTFSTLTVSNMSPEDSSIYLCSAGPQGVGNYGYTFGSGTRLTVV.

The V gene is TRBV5-1, the J gene TRBJ1-1; D gene uncertain. The germline CDR1 and CDR2 sequences are SGHRS and YFSETQ. Trimming pared 2 bases from V and 0 bases from J, leaving 8 bases between. The CDR3 extends over 14 amino acids. Here the CDR3 reads CASSFGRMNTEAFF. CDR3 nucleotides: TGCGCCAGCAGCTTCGGTAGAATGAACACTGAAGCTTTCTTT. The entire variable domain, with the rest obtained from reference TRBV5-1 and TRBJ1-1, is as follows: KAGVTQTPRYLIKTRGQQVTLSCSPISGHRSVSWYQQTPGQGLQFLFEYFSETQRNKGNFPGRFSGRQFSNSRSEMNVSTLELGDSALYLCASSFGRMNTEAFFGQGTRLTVV.

The genes are TRBV5-1 and TRBJ1-1; D perhaps matches TRBD1 (5 bases). The germline gives CDR1 SGHRS, CDR2 YFSETQ. V shed 3 bases and J shed 5 bases, with 14 bases lying between them. This CDR3 contains 14 residues. The CDR3 is CASSWPGGGTEAFF. The CDR3 DNA reads as TGCGCCAGCAGCTGGCCGGGGGGAGGTACTGAAGCTTTCTTT.

V and J are TRBV2 and TRBJ2-2; D gene uncertain. V was trimmed by 8 bases and J by 6 bases, leaving 16 bases between them. This CDR3 region has 14 residues. In germline, CDR1 is SNHLY, CDR2 FYNNEI. CDR3 residues: CASASLNIPGELFF. The CDR3 DNA is TGTGCCAGCGCCTCGTTGAACATCCCCGGGGAGCTGTTTTTT.

This clone has a handful of counts. The V gene is TRBV4-3, the J gene TRBJ2-3; 7 bases line up with TRBD2. The trim removed 0 bases at V and 4 bases at J, leaving 7 bases unmatched. The CDR3 has 16 amino acids. Germline CDR1 LGHNA, CDR2 YSLEER. The CDR3 loop is CASSQDGGGSPDTQYF. The DNA of the CDR3 is TGCGCCAGCAGCCAAGATGGAGGCGGGAGCCCAGATACGCAGTATTTT.

The gene calls are TRBV7-3 and TRBJ2-3; 7 nucleotides line up with TRBD2. The CDR3 extends over 18 amino acids. J gave up 5 bases and V 1 base, and 15 bases lay outside the gene matches. Germline V lookup: CDR1 SGHTA, CDR2 FQGTGA. The CDR3: CASSLKSRASGTGDTQYF. The CDR3 region has the DNA TGTGCCAGCAGCTTAAAGTCCCGGGCTAGCGGTACGGGAGATACGCAGTATTTT.

J is TRBJ1-1 and V is TRBV7-9, with 7 bases fitting TRBD1. CDR1 is SEHNR and CDR2 is FQNEAQ in the germline V gene (reference sequence). J gave up 6 bases and V 6 bases, and 10 bases lay outside the gene matches. The CDR3 runs to 14 residues. The CDR3 DNA sequence: TGTGCCAGCAGTCTTCGACAGGGATCGGCTGAAGCTTTCTTT. This translates into CASSLRQGSAEAFF.

This clone was counted a few times. The CDR3, as DNA: TGTGCCAGCAGCCCCGTGAGGGACGAGCAGTACTTC. Protein sequence: CASSPVRDEQYF. This chain links TRBV28 with TRBJ2-7; tentative D call: TRBD2 (5 bases). The CDR3 has 12 amino acids. Germline-derived CDR1 and CDR2 are MDHEN and SYDVKM. Deletions cut 6 bases from V and 5 bases from J, with 11 bases between.

This clone occurred a few times. This chain joins TRBV29-1 and TRBJ2-7; possible D gene TRBD2, 5 bases. CDR1 is SQVTM, CDR2 ANQGSEA, per germline. The CDR3 totals 13 residues. The ends were cut back, 3 bases at V and 0 bases at J, with 9 bases in the middle. CDR3 sequence: CSVELEVSYEQYF. CDR3 coding DNA: TGCAGCGTTGAGCTGGAGGTCTCCTACGAGCAGTACTTC.

The chain's CDR3 is CASSQVAGYSPLHF. The CDR3 bases are TGCGCCAGCAGTCAAGTTGCAGGGTATTCACCCCTCCACTTT. The rearrangement uses TRBV23-1 and TRBJ1-6; a weak D match, TRBD1 (5 bases). TRBV23-1 is filed as an ORF, its function uncertain. V lost 2 bases and J lost 8, with 10 bases in between. The CDR3 spans 14 residues.

Only a few counts were recorded for this clone. The chain employs TRBV4-3 and TRBJ2-1; D is ambiguous. Germline V gene sequence: CDR1 LGHNA, CDR2 YSLEER. CDR3 size: 14 residues. Trimming cost V 0 bases and J 6 bases, with 9 bases left between them. CDR3 in DNA: TGCGCCAGCAGCCAAGATCTTCGCGGCAATGAGCAGTTCTTC. Translating it yields CASSQDLRGNEQFF.

This clone was recorded a few times. The CDR3 region is CASSLDGLGQGSENTEAFF. In nucleotides, the CDR3 is TGTGCCAGCAGCTTAGACGGTTTGGGACAGGGGTCTGAAAACACTGAAGCTTTCTTT. This chain connects TRBV11-1 to TRBJ1-1, with 10 bases that match TRBD1. From germline, CDR1 is SGHAT and CDR2 FQDESV (reference sequence). The CDR3 is 19 amino acids. V shed 1 base and J 2 bases; nucleotides not matched to a gene: 13.